This T cell receptor beta chain stems from a study of early T cells in non-severe SARS-CoV-2 infection. As for the study in general: Alpha and beta chains were unpaired, from unsorted whole-blood bulk RNA. Overall study results and limits: Database matching using VDJdb favored anti-spike CD8 responses, with private and CD4 specificities left missing.

On this clonotype itself: Its antigen remains unidentified.

In the library, individual cDNA molecules carried attached unique molecular identifiers. Using its own MiXCR run on the 5' RACE reads, TCRdb lists one record per CDR3 protein. The table has roughly 58,000 distinct CDR3 sequences, roughly an eighth seen once; the top ten hold 1.4%. After removal of 5 bases from V and 2 bases from J, the junction contained 6 bases not matched to a gene. The CDR3 sequence is 15 residues long. Per the germline V gene, CDR1 is SGHTA and CDR2 is FQGNSA. This clonotype was sampled from an adult who was a healthcare worker with PCR-confirmed SARS-CoV-2 infection or an uninfected control (not recorded which). The rearrangement joins TRBV7-2 to TRBJ2-5; 9 bases fit TRBD2. Sequenced sample: whole blood. CDR3 loop: CASSPSGGWQETQYF. The CDR3 region has the DNA TGTGCCAGCAGCCCCAGCGGGGGGTGGCAAGAGACCCAGTACTTC.